The 24 T cell receptor beta chains presented below share a single source sample, sequenced in a study of T cells after yellow fever vaccination. One entry per CDR3 protein, called by TCRdb with MiXCR from the 5' RACE reads. The table shows some 100,000 distinct CDR3 sequences, with 7.5% to 10% occurring only once. The sample consisted of CD8+ T cells not binding an NS4B(214-222) dextramer, sorted from PBMCs, taken roughly 14 days after the first yellow fever vaccination. These receptors were collected from a man aged 18 to 29 who received the YFV17D yellow fever vaccine.

CDR3 loop: CASSSTLVSEAFF. The CDR3 coding sequence is TGTGCCAGCAGCTCTACACTAGTATCTGAAGCTTTCTTT. This chain uses TRBV7-9 with TRBJ1-1; no definite D call. The V and J ends lost 4 bases and 6 bases respectively, with 12 bases between them. Germline-derived CDR1 and CDR2 are SEHNR and FQNEAQ (reference sequence). CDR3 size: 13 residues.

The chain joins TRBV4-2 to TRBJ2-2; 8 positions agree with TRBD2. The germline V gene has CDR1 LGHNA and CDR2 YNFKEQ. The ends lost 0 bases at V and 2 bases at J; junction bases unmatched: 8. CDR3 length equals 18 residues. CDR3 DNA sequence: TGTGCCAGCAGCCAAGATTTTTACGGGGGGGTAAACACCGGGGAGCTGTTTTTT. Translating it yields CASSQDFYGGVNTGELFF.

This clonotype has only a few counts. J is TRBJ2-7 and V is TRBV20-1; the D gene is possibly TRBD2 (6 bases). The germline V and J ends were trimmed by 3 bases and 4 bases, with 16 bases remaining between them. Germline loops: CDR1 DFQATT, CDR2 SNEGSKA (reference sequence). There are 14 residues in the CDR3. The CDR3 loop is CSARQRAEEYEQYF. CDR3 DNA: TGCAGTGCTAGGCAGCGGGCCGAGGAATACGAGCAGTACTTC.

V and J are TRBV5-1 and TRBJ2-3, with 9 bases aligning to TRBD1. J gave up 4 bases and V 0 bases, and 0 bases lay outside the gene matches. This CDR3 region has 14 residues. Germline V gives CDR1 SGHRS, CDR2 YFSETQ. CDR3 protein: CASSLGQGADTQYF. The CDR3 DNA sequence: TGCGCCAGCAGCTTGGGACAGGGGGCAGATACGCAGTATTTT. The full variable domain, its missing parts supplied by reference TRBV5-1 and TRBJ2-3, is KAGVTQTPRYLIKTRGQQVTLSCSPISGHRSVSWYQQTPGQGLQFLFEYFSETQRNKGNFPGRFSGRQFSNSRSEMNVSTLELGDSALYLCASSLGQGADTQYFGPGTRLTVL.

V is TRBV7-2 and J is TRBJ2-1; the D is unclear. The ends were cut back, 6 bases at V and 11 bases at J, with 11 bases in the middle. The CDR3 totals 11 residues. The germline CDR1 and CDR2 sequences are SGHTA and FQGNSA. This CDR3 reads CASRDRAQQFF. The CDR3 DNA reads as TGTGCCAGCAGGGACCGGGCCCAGCAGTTCTTC.

This clonotype was seen more than once but under ten times. The V call is TRBV5-4, the J call TRBJ2-2; D tentatively reads TRBD1 or TRBD2 (5 bases each). Germline lookup yields CDR1 SGHNT and CDR2 YYREEE (reference sequence). This CDR3 contains 16 residues. V lost 0 bases and J lost 5, with 14 bases in between. The CDR3 protein is CASSLVTGPRTGELFF. The CDR3 region has the DNA TGTGCCAGCAGCTTGGTGACGGGGCCTCGGACCGGGGAGCTGTTTTTT.

The V call is TRBV6-5, the J call TRBJ1-5, with D tentatively TRBD1 (5 bases). CDR3 length: 15 residues. V gave up 5 bases and J gave up 9 bases, with 20 bases separating them. Germline V gives CDR1 MNHEY, CDR2 SVGAGI. The DNA for the CDR3 is TGTGCCAGCAGTACCGGGACTTCCAGTAGCCGGCCCCAGCATTTT. Translated, it gives CASSTGTSSSRPQHF.

This clonotype was detected a few times. The chain combines TRBV6-4 with TRBJ2-3; 8 nucleotides align to TRBD1. Germline CDR1 is MRHNA and CDR2 is SNTAGT. This CDR3 region has 14 residues. With V trimmed by 6 bases and J by 4 bases, 6 bases remained unmatched. The CDR3 DNA reads TGTGCCAGCAGCCCACAGGGGGGCCCAGATACGCAGTATTTT. This sequence encodes CASSPQGGPDTQYF.

In its sample, this clonotype is medium-sized. The V and J genes are TRBV6-2 or TRBV6-3 and TRBJ2-3, with D unresolved. The V and J ends lost 5 bases and 4 bases respectively, with 4 bases between them. The CDR3 runs to 11 residues. Germline V CDR1 and CDR2: MNHEY, SVGEGT. The CDR3 DNA reads as TGTGCCAGCAGTCGGCCAGATACGCAGTATTTT. It translates to CASSRPDTQYF.

This clonotype was seen many times. The chain combines TRBV6-1 with TRBJ2-3, with 14 bases lining up with TRBD2. Germline lookup yields CDR1 MNHNS and CDR2 SASEGT. This CDR3 is 16 amino acids long. Trimming at V came to 4 bases and at J to 0 bases, leaving 0 bases not matched to a gene. The CDR3: CASSGLAGGSTDTQYF. CDR3 DNA sequence: TGTGCCAGCAGTGGACTAGCGGGGGGGAGCACAGATACGCAGTATTTT.

This clonotype was observed a few times. The chain recombines TRBV7-9 with TRBJ1-5, with 8 nucleotides matching TRBD1. There are 14 residues in the CDR3. With V trimmed by 3 bases and J by 6 bases, 4 bases remained unmatched. Germline CDR1 reads SEHNR; CDR2 reads FQNEAQ (reference sequence). The CDR3: CASSFSGGGQPQHF. CDR3 nucleotide sequence: TGTGCCAGCAGCTTTTCAGGGGGCGGTCAGCCCCAGCATTTT.

This sequence joins TRBV7-9 and TRBJ1-2; the D gene is possibly TRBD1 (5 bases). The CDR3 contains 13 residues. Trimming removed 5 bases at V and 6 bases at J, with 13 bases between. The germline V gene has CDR1 SEHNR and CDR2 FQNEAQ (reference sequence). Here the CDR3 DNA reads TGTGCCAGCAGCCACGGGGGGGGAGATGGCTACACCTTC. Its translation: CASSHGGGDGYTF.

The chain has TRBV27 and TRBJ1-5; no reliable D call. Trimming pared 0 bases from V and 0 bases from J, leaving 3 bases between. CDR3 length: 14 residues. The germline gives CDR1 MNHEY, CDR2 SMNVEV (reference sequence). CDR3: CASSLSISNQPQHF. The DNA for the CDR3 is TGTGCCAGCAGTTTATCGATTAGCAATCAGCCCCAGCATTTT.

The chain uses TRBV27 and TRBJ2-3, with 9 bases fitting TRBD1. The J segment lost 3 bases and the V segment lost 8 bases, leaving 9 bases of the junction unmatched. The CDR3 contains 15 residues. Germline V CDR1 and CDR2: MNHEY, SMNVEV (reference sequence). The chain's CDR3 is CASDTSQGATDTQYF. The CDR3 DNA follows: TGTGCCAGCGATACTTCACAGGGGGCTACAGATACGCAGTATTTT.

This clonotype was found a few times. This chain links TRBV4-3 with TRBJ2-1, with D perhaps matching TRBD1 or TRBD2 (5 bases each). The V gene's germline CDR1 is LGHNA and CDR2 YSLEER. CDR3 length: 18 residues. The V end was cut by 4 bases, the J end by 3 bases, with 22 bases between. Here the CDR3 reads CASSPIRTLEKLYNEQFF. The CDR3, as DNA: TGCGCCAGCAGCCCTATACGGACACTAGAGAAGCTCTACAATGAGCAGTTCTTC.

This clonotype was observed a handful of times. The V call is TRBV4-3, the J call TRBJ2-2; 7 nucleotides match TRBD1. J lost 6 bases, V lost 3 bases, and 4 bases had no gene match. Germline CDR1 is LGHNA and CDR2 is YSLEER. The CDR3 length is 14 residues. The CDR3 is CASSHVTGAGELFF. CDR3 coding DNA: TGCGCCAGCAGCCACGTCACAGGGGCCGGGGAGCTGTTTTTT.

Concerning this clonotype itself: A much larger clonotype is one base distant, so this may be a read error. V and J are TRBV13 and TRBJ2-7; no reliable D call. Per the germline V gene, CDR1 is PRHDT and CDR2 is FYEKMQ (reference sequence). V shed 3 bases and J shed 0 bases, with 15 bases lying between them. The CDR3 is 16 residues long. The CDR3 DNA follows: TGTGCCAGCAGCTTCGGGCACCAGTGGTACTCCTACGAGCAGTACTTC. Translation: CASSFGHQWYSYEQYF.

This clonotype was observed a handful of times. The chain employs TRBV4-3 and TRBJ1-1, with no clear D. CDR1 and CDR2 (germline): LGHNA, YSLEER. The CDR3 sequence is 13 residues long. Trimming took off 4 bases at V and 1 base at J, with 7 bases between the two ends. The CDR3 here is CASSLNWNTEAFF. In DNA form, the CDR3 reads TGCGCCAGCAGCCTAAACTGGAACACTGAAGCTTTCTTT.

This clonotype turned up a few times. The chain employs TRBV28 and TRBJ2-6; D is undetermined. Trimming stripped 6 bases from V and 4 bases from J, with 16 bases between. The CDR3 sequence is 16 residues long. Germline V CDR1 and CDR2: MDHEN, SYDVKM. The chain's CDR3 is CASSTGLTGGANVLTF. The CDR3 DNA sequence: TGTGCCAGCAGCACTGGCCTGACGGGCGGGGCCAACGTCCTGACTTTC. The full variable domain, rest sourced from reference TRBV28 and TRBJ2-6, is DVKVTQSSRYLVKRTGEKVFLECVQDMDHENMFWYRQDPGLGLRLIYFSYDVKMKEKGDIPEGYSVSREKKERFSLILESASTNQTSMYLCASSTGLTGGANVLTFGAGSRLTVL.

This clonotype was detected only a few times. The chain has TRBV27 and TRBJ2-7; D unresolved. V was cut by 3 bases and J by 6 bases, with 9 bases left in between. The CDR3 spans 12 residues. Germline CDR1 and CDR2: MNHEY and SMNVEV (reference sequence). CDR3 region: CASSFISGEQYF. CDR3 bases: TGTGCCAGCAGTTTCATTTCGGGCGAGCAGTACTTC.

This clonotype came up a few times. This rearrangement joins TRBV5-1 to TRBJ2-7; TRBD1 or TRBD2 may be the D gene (5 bases each). Germline V lookup: CDR1 SGHRS, CDR2 YFSETQ. V lost 4 bases to trimming and J lost 1 base, with 12 bases between them. The CDR3 sequence is 14 residues long. The CDR3: CASSLPGRSYEQYF. The CDR3 coding sequence is TGCGCCAGCAGCCTACCGGGACGATCCTACGAGCAGTACTTC.

This clonotype was counted only a few times. The chain recombines TRBV12-3 or TRBV12-4 with TRBJ1-2; D is ambiguous. The CDR3 runs to 13 residues. Trimming removed 4 bases at V and 5 bases at J, with 11 bases between. In DNA form, the CDR3 reads TGTGCCAGCAGTTCAGCGGGTCTTTATGGCTACACCTTC. It yields the protein CASSSAGLYGYTF.

This clonotype has only a few counts. The chain carries TRBV6-2 or TRBV6-3 and TRBJ2-2; 7 positions match TRBD2. The V and J ends lost 5 bases and 3 bases, in that order; junction bases with no gene match: 6. Germline CDR1 MNHEY, CDR2 SVGEGT. The CDR3 runs to 15 residues. The DNA for the CDR3 is TGTGCCAGCAGTCCTGGGACTACCGACACCGGGGAGCTGTTTTTT. Translated: CASSPGTTDTGELFF.

Only a few counts were recorded for this clonotype. The chain carries TRBV6-2 or TRBV6-3 and TRBJ2-5; 8 bases match TRBD1. From germline, CDR1 is MNHEY and CDR2 SVGEGT. J was trimmed by 4 bases and V by 6 bases; bases with no gene match: 10. This CDR3 contains 15 residues. The CDR3 nucleotides read TGTGCCAGCAGGACCGGACAGGGAGAGGGAGAGACCCAGTACTTC. Encoded protein: CASRTGQGEGETQYF.